This T cell receptor beta chain appears in the sequencing data of a study of T-cell reconstitution after alpha-beta-depleted transplantation in children. V lost 11 bases and J 3 bases, leaving 16 bases between the germline ends. The CDR3 contains 14 residues. Germline CDR1 reads SEHNR; CDR2 reads FQNEAQ (reference sequence). This clonotype has at least ten counts. Unique molecular identifiers were incorporated when the TCRbeta library was constructed. TCRdb processed the PCR reads anew with MiXCR; each CDR3 protein has one entry. The sample has under 85,000 distinct CDR3 sequences; around 18% are singletons.

Here the sequenced sample was PBMCs, mostly from graft donor cells, taken 360 days after TCRalphabeta/CD19-depleted stem cell transplant. This TCR was recovered from a male patient between 2 and 10 years old who had a stem cell transplant for acute lymphoblastic leukemia, so the T cells may come from the graft donor. The chain carries TRBV7-9 and TRBJ1-4; TRBD1 might be the D (6 bases). The chain's CDR3 is CAGGATAANEKLFF. The CDR3 DNA is TGTGCCGGGGGGGCGACGGCCGCTAATGAAAAACTGTTTTTT.